The rows below give T cell receptor beta chains drawn from one sample of a study of cytotoxic CD8 clonotypes in ibrutinib-treated CLL. Generated by immunoSEQ multiplex PCR, the TCRdb table keeps only in-frame clones and is missing some. The sample has fewer than 35,000 clones, around 63% seen once. Source: PBMCs, taken before ibrutinib treatment. The source is a human donor with chronic lymphocytic leukemia. The CDR3 runs from the conserved cysteine through the conserved F or W. D genes are given only for firm matches. Clone size, where shown, is once, few, many, or a class for clones that have expanded.

>TRBV5-6|-|-|TRBJ1-5
CASSLGTTHSNQPQHF
TGTGCCAGCAGCCTCGGGACAACTCATAGCAATCAGCCCCAGCATTTT
>TRBV9|-|-|TRBJ1-2
CASSVSGGKRYTF
TGTGCCAGCAGCGTAAGTGGAGGGAAACGCTACACCTTC
>TRBV28|-|-|TRBJ2-7
CASSYGNTYEQYF
TGTGCCAGCAGTTACGGGAACACCTACGAGCAGTACTTC
>TRBV2|TRBD1|-|TRBJ2-5
CASSGTGETQYF
TGTGCCAGCAGTGGGACAGGAGAGACCCAGTACTTC
>TRBV27|-|-|TRBJ1-1
CASSFNSGSEAFF
TGTGCCAGCAGTTTCAACAGCGGGTCTGAAGCTTTCTTT
>TRBV28|-|-|TRBJ2-5
CASSFYSEETQYF
TGTGCCAGCAGTTTTTACAGTGAAGAGACCCAGTACTTC
>TRBV4-2|TRBD2|-|TRBJ2-2
CASSQEGLAGVGELFF
TGTGCCAGCAGCCAAGAAGGACTAGCGGGGGTCGGGGAGCTGTTTTTT
>TRBV10-3|TRBD1|-|TRBJ2-7
CAISESTPGQGYEQYF
TGTGCCATCAGTGAGTCTACCCCGGGACAGGGTTACGAGCAGTACTTC
>TRBV28|TRBD1|-|TRBJ2-7
CASRPQPGTGGHEQYF
TGTGCCAGCAGGCCCCAACCCGGGACAGGGGGACACGAGCAGTACTTC
>TRBV5-1|TRBD2|-|TRBJ2-3
CASSGLALGDTQYF
TGCGCCAGCAGCGGACTAGCTCTAGGAGATACGCAGTATTTT
>TRBV6-1|-|-|TRBJ2-7
CASSETAITYEQYF
TGTGCCAGCAGTGAGACAGCTATAACCTACGAGCAGTACTTC
>TRBV15|-|-|TRBJ2-1
CATSRDRASLGSYNEQFF
TGTGCCACCAGCAGAGATCGGGCTAGCTTAGGGTCCTACAATGAGCAGTTCTTC
>TRBV18|-|-|TRBJ2-6
CASSPPFPGVSSGANVLTF
TGTGCCAGCTCACCACCATTTCCGGGTGTTTCCTCTGGGGCCAACGTCCTGACTTTC
>TRBV19|TRBD2|-|TRBJ2-1
CASSISTGTSYNEQFF
TGTGCCAGTAGTATTTCAACCGGGACTAGCTACAATGAGCAGTTCTTC
>TRBV7-2|TRBD2|few|TRBJ2-7
CASRTWTSGSWEQYF
TGTGCCAGCAGGACATGGACTAGCGGGAGTTGGGAGCAGTACTTC
>TRBV11-2|TRBD1|-|TRBJ2-7
CASSLAGTDHYEQYF
TGTGCCAGCAGCTTAGCCGGGACAGATCATTACGAGCAGTACTTC
>TRBV15|-|-|TRBJ1-5
CATSTESAGNSNQPQHF
TGTGCCACCAGCACCGAATCGGCAGGGAATAGCAATCAGCCCCAGCATTTT
>TRBV28|-|-|TRBJ2-7
CASSLGGDLSYEQYF
TGTGCCAGCAGTTTGGGAGGAGACCTCTCCTACGAGCAGTACTTC
>TRBV28|-|once|TRBJ2-1
CASSWGVGYNEQFF
TGTGCCAGCAGTTGGGGTGTAGGGTACAATGAGCAGTTCTTC
>TRBV7-9|-|few|TRBJ2-2
CASSLAMGHAGELFF
TGTGCCAGCAGCTTAGCGATGGGGCACGCCGGGGAGCTGTTTTTT
>TRBV2|-|-|TRBJ1-2
CASEGGPDYGYTF
TGTGCCAGCGAAGGGGGGCCGGACTATGGCTACACCTTC
>TRBV4-1|-|-|TRBJ1-2
CASSQMPDRPNGYTF
TGCGCCAGCAGCCAAATGCCCGACAGGCCAAATGGCTACACCTTC
>TRBV11-2|-|-|TRBJ2-7
CASSLDILEALVGHEQYF
TGTGCCAGCAGCTTAGACATCTTGGAGGCCCTGGTGGGACACGAGCAGTACTTC
>TRBV19|-|-|TRBJ1-1
CASSIVGNPEAFF
TGTGCCAGTAGTATAGTGGGAAACCCTGAAGCTTTCTTT
>TRBV27|TRBD1|once|TRBJ2-7
CASSRDRVGEQYF
TGTGCCAGCAGTCGGGACAGGGTGGGGGAGCAGTACTTC
>TRBV7-6|TRBD2|-|TRBJ2-5
CASSLGSGGLKTQYF
TGTGCCAGCAGCTTAGGTAGCGGGGGGCTGAAGACCCAGTACTTC
>TRBV6-5|-|once|TRBJ1-1
CASLSTGRGTEAFF
TGTGCCAGCCTATCTACAGGACGTGGCACTGAAGCTTTCTTT
>TRBV5-6|TRBD1|-|TRBJ1-2
CASRKGTVNLGYGYTF
TGTGCCAGCAGGAAAGGGACAGTCAACTTGGGGTATGGCTACACCTTC
>TRBV10-3|-|-|TRBJ2-7
CAIWAGSSYEQYF
TGTGCCATCTGGGCGGGGTCTTCCTACGAGCAGTACTTC
>TRBV4-2|TRBD1|-|TRBJ2-7
CASSREGGAYEQYF
TGTGCCAGCAGCCGAGAAGGGGGCGCCTACGAGCAGTACTTC
>TRBV30|-|few|TRBJ1-5
CAWSETDNQPQHF
TGTGCCTGGAGCGAGACAGACAATCAGCCCCAGCATTTT
>TRBV19|-|few|TRBJ1-1
CASSSDLGQRNTEAFF
TGTGCCAGTAGTAGCGACCTAGGACAGAGGAACACTGAAGCTTTCTTT
>TRBV28|-|-|TRBJ2-5
CASRGQVQETQYF
TGTGCCAGCAGGGGCCAGGTCCAAGAGACCCAGTACTTC
>TRBV6-5|-|-|TRBJ1-4
CASSYRAQGGKLFF
TGTGCCAGCAGTTACAGGGCCCAAGGGGGAAAACTGTTTTTT
>TRBV2|TRBD2|-|TRBJ2-1
CASSGWWNSGENEQFF
TGTGCCAGCAGTGGGTGGTGGAACAGCGGGGAAAATGAGCAGTTCTTC
>TRBV5-5|TRBD1|-|TRBJ2-1
CASSSGPDRANEQFF
TGTGCCAGCAGCTCGGGGCCCGACAGGGCAAATGAGCAGTTCTTC
>TRBV2|TRBD1|-|TRBJ1-5
CASSEAMGGQGYQPQHF
TGTGCCAGCAGTGAAGCCATGGGGGGACAGGGATATCAGCCCCAGCATTTT
>TRBV2|-|-|TRBJ1-6
CASSERGNSPLHF
TGTGCCAGCAGTGAAAGGGGGAATTCACCCCTCCACTTT
>TRBV28|-|-|TRBJ2-7
CASRSGVYEQYF
TGTGCCAGCAGGTCAGGGGTGTACGAGCAGTACTTC
>TRBV28|-|once|TRBJ2-2
CASSPSRQGRTGELFF
TGTGCCAGCAGTCCCAGCCGGCAGGGGCGAACCGGGGAGCTGTTTTTT
>TRBV15|-|-|TRBJ2-5
CATSEWETQYF
TGTGCCACCAGCGAGTGGGAGACCCAGTACTTC
>TRBV6-1|-|once|TRBJ2-1
CASSRDSSYNEQFF
TGTGCCAGCAGTAGAGATTCCTCCTACAATGAGCAGTTCTTC
>TRBV7-2|TRBD1|once|TRBJ1-2
CASSPSSGTGSDYTF
TGTGCCAGCAGCCCCTCATCCGGGACAGGGTCTGACTACACCTTC
>TRBV14|-|-|TRBJ2-7
CASSQVRGYYEQYF
TGTGCCAGCAGCCAAGTGCGGGGATACTACGAGCAGTACTTC
>TRBV28|TRBD2|-|TRBJ2-7
CASTLLAGGLNEQYF
TGTGCCAGCACTTTACTAGCGGGAGGGCTAAACGAGCAGTACTTC